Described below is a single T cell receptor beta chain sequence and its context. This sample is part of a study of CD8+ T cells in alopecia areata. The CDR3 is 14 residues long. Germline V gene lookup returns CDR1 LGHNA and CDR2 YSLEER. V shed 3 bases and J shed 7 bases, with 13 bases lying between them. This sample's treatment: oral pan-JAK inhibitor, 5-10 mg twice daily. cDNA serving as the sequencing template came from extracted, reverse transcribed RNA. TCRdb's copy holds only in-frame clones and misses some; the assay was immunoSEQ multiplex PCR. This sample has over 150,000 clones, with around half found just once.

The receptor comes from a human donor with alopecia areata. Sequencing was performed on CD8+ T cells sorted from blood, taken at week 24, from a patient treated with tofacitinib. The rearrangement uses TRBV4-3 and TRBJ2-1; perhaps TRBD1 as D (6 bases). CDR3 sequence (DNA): TGCGCCAGCAGCCAGTCACAGGGAATGAATGAGCAGTTCTTC. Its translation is CASSQSQGMNEQFF.